This T cell receptor (beta chain) was recorded in a study of blood T cell repertoires in COVID-19 (dated by TCRdb to 2019 to 2021). Regarding the complete study: Collaborator samples came from the United States, Italy and Spain and covered acute and convalescent phases of COVID-19. The material from the prospective study consisted of cDNA or gDNA derived from T cells, B-cell-depleted T cells, or PBMCs. The dataset comprised deeply sampled blood TCRbeta repertoires from subjects exposed to, actively infected with, or recovered from COVID-19. A freely available public database, intended as a resource for researchers studying the immune response to SARS-CoV-2, is where the repertoires were released. Samples were obtained from the ongoing ImmuneRACE study (first 160 participants) and from 1,254 subjects provided by 6 global collaborators. Nearly every sample came with metadata listing a de-identified subject ID, COVID-19 status, age in years and sex. Where available, HLA class I and class II types were taken from metadata supplied by the sample provider and were not determined by assay-based typing. Study-wide conclusions, independent of this receptor: How much clinical and demographic metadata was included differed by source and by participant, and the metadata was provided uncurated.

At one collaborating source in Seattle, patients were enrolled during active infection and were followed longitudinally through the course of disease. Whole blood was collected in K2EDTA tubes by collaborating institutions according to the institutions' own protocols. For TCRbeta analysis, collaborators shipped samples in one of three forms: frozen whole blood, isolated PBMCs, or DNA extracted from either of those sample types. About this clone itself: Its antigen is still unknown. No per-base quality is available; no much larger clone lies one base away.

TCRbeta CDR3 regions were amplified from genomic DNA by means of the immunoSEQ Assay, a bias-controlled multiplex PCR. As for the authors' bioinformatics: The number of nucleated cells in each sample was estimated from the amplification of reference gene primers within the assay. To quantify the absolute abundance of each unique TCRbeta CDR3 rearrangement, sequence reads were collapsed and filtered. Productive Simpson clonality was computed per sample as the square root of Simpson's diversity index over productive rearrangements. This immuneACCESS table, as held by TCRdb, lists in-frame sequences with V and J called but not all clones. Of the missing ones, under half trace to an unresolved V gene in checked studies; the others have no known cause. Clonal size and the V and J genes are those of that table, whereas D and trimming came from the DNA. The sample data list roughly 250,000 clones, and 70% to 90% of these were observed just once. The top ten clones comprise approximately 0.94% of the sample.

Relative to germline, V is missing 2 bases and J is missing 4 bases, with 3 bases of the junction outside any gene match. CDR1 and CDR2 are drawn from the germline V gene: ENHRY, SYGVKD. The CDR3 numbers 15 residues from cysteine through phenylalanine. Of the read, only the CDR3 DNA is kept; its 45 bases are in frame from base 1. The rearranged segments are TRBV10-3 and TRBJ2-3, with 10 middle bases fitting TRBD1. Sequences were obtained from peripheral blood. The receptor's source is a human donor with COVID-19, enrolled during active disease. The donor label of this sample is uncertain. The DNA sequence is as follows: TGTGCCATCAGTGAGAGGACAGGGGGGTCAGATACGCAGTATTTT. It translates to CAISERTGGSDTQYF.